This is a list of T cell receptor beta chains from one sample in a study of OX40 agonist ivuxolimab in advanced cancers. Produced via immunoSEQ multiplex PCR; TCRdb's table is partial and in-frame only. The sample includes under 95,000 clones, 75% to 90% of them seen just once. The sample consisted of CD4+ or CD8+ T cells sorted from blood, taken in a trial of the OX40 agonist ivuxolimab. All receptors come from an adult with an advanced solid tumor such as melanoma, head and neck, liver or kidney cancer. Each CDR3 is given with its conserved first and last residue. The D gene is left open where the match is weak. Size tells how often a clone was seen (once, few, many) or the class of an expanded clone, and some rows leave it out.

abundance	v_gene	d_gene	j_gene	CDR3nt	CDR3aa
NA	TRBV9	TRBD1	TRBJ1-4	TGTGCCAGCAGTTCCCCCCACAGGGGTAATGAAAAACTGTTTTTT	CASSSPHRGNEKLFF
NA	TRBV29-1	TRBD1	TRBJ2-7	TGCAGCGTGGAGACCAGGGACAGGGGGCGCGACGAGCAGTACTTC	CSVETRDRGRDEQYF
NA	TRBV6-1	NA	TRBJ2-7	TGTGCCAGCAGGGGGGACAACACCTACGAGCAGTACTTC	CASRGDNTYEQYF
NA	TRBV9	NA	TRBJ1-4	TGTGCCAGCAGCGTAGGGGGGATGGATGAAAAACTGTTTTTT	CASSVGGMDEKLFF
NA	TRBV14	NA	TRBJ2-1	TGTGCCAGCAGCCAAGGCATGTTCGTATCTGAGCAGTTCTTC	CASSQGMFVSEQFF
few	TRBV6-5	NA	TRBJ1-2	TGTGCCAGCAGCCTCCTGGCAGGTTATGGCTACACCTTC	CASSLLAGYGYTF
NA	TRBV6-4	NA	TRBJ1-2	TGTGCCAGCAGTGACGGAGCTGGCGGCTACACCTTC	CASSDGAGGYTF
NA	TRBV2	NA	TRBJ1-2	TGTGCCAGCAGTCGGAACAGCCCTAACTATGGCTACACCTTC	CASSRNSPNYGYTF
NA	TRBV7-8	NA	TRBJ1-1	TGTGCCAGCAGAAAGGGGGAACTGAACACTGAAGCTTTCTTT	CASRKGELNTEAFF
few	TRBV5-1	NA	TRBJ2-1	TGCGCCAGCAGCTCGAGGGGAGCGTACAATGAGCAGTTCTTC	CASSSRGAYNEQFF
NA	TRBV29-1	TRBD2	TRBJ2-5	TGCAGCGTGGCTAGCGGGACCATGGGGGAGACCCAGTACTTC	CSVASGTMGETQYF
NA	TRBV29-1	NA	TRBJ2-7	TGCAGCGTTGAAGATCGGCAGGGGGGTTCCTACGAGCAGTACTTC	CSVEDRQGGSYEQYF
NA	TRBV5-6	TRBD1	TRBJ2-1	TGTGCCAGCAGCTCAACGACAGGGGCGCAATGGAATGAGCAGTTCTTC	CASSSTTGAQWNEQFF
NA	TRBV28	TRBD1	TRBJ1-4	TGTGCCAGCAGTCAAGGACAGGGGGGAGCTAATGAAAAACTGTTTTTT	CASSQGQGGANEKLFF
NA	TRBV2	NA	TRBJ2-2	TGTGCCAGCATTGGGGACCGCGCGAACACCGGGGAGCTGTTTTTT	CASIGDRANTGELFF
NA	TRBV27	NA	TRBJ2-1	TGTGCCAGCAGATCGGTTGATGAGCAGTTCTTC	CASRSVDEQFF
NA	TRBV14	TRBD1	TRBJ1-1	TGTGCCAGCAGCCAAGTTTGGACAGGGAAAGCTTTCTTT	CASSQVWTGKAFF
NA	TRBV10-2	TRBD1	TRBJ2-6	TGCGCCAGCAGGCGGGGACAGGCAAGCTCTGGGGCCAACGTCCTGACTTTC	CASRRGQASSGANVLTF
NA	TRBV6-1	NA	TRBJ2-5	TGTGCCAGCAGTGCGATGGGGCAGGGCCAAGAGACCCAGTACTTC	CASSAMGQGQETQYF
NA	TRBV5-5	NA	TRBJ2-2	TGTGCCAGCAGCTTGGGTGTAGCTCGGCCCGGGGAGCTGTTTTTT	CASSLGVARPGELFF
NA	TRBV9	NA	TRBJ2-2	TGTGCCAGCAGCGTAGGACAGAGGAACACCGGGGAGCTGTTTTTT	CASSVGQRNTGELFF
few	TRBV7-3	NA	TRBJ1-2	TGTGCCAGCAGCTTAAACAGGGAGGGTGGCTACACCTTC	CASSLNREGGYTF
NA	TRBV28	NA	TRBJ1-5	TGTGCCAGCAGTTTATCCCACCTAACAGTGAATCAGCCCCAGCATTTT	CASSLSHLTVNQPQHF
few	TRBV6-1	TRBD1	TRBJ1-1	TGTGCCAGCAGTGGAGACAGGGGGGTGTCTGAAGCTTTCTTT	CASSGDRGVSEAFF
NA	TRBV5-8	NA	TRBJ2-1	TGTGCCATCCCGGGGGAGGGGGCATTGAGGACGTCCTACAATGAGCAGTTCTTC	CAIPGEGALRTSYNEQFF
NA	TRBV2	TRBD1	TRBJ1-5	TGTGCCAGCAGTCGCGACAGGGAAATCAATCAGCCCCAGCATTTT	CASSRDREINQPQHF
NA	TRBV6-1	NA	TRBJ2-1	TGTGCCAGCAGGGACTTTAATGAGCAGTTCTTC	CASRDFNEQFF
NA	TRBV4-2	NA	TRBJ1-2	TGTGCCAGCAGCCAGGGACCTGAGACCTATGGCTACACCTTC	CASSQGPETYGYTF
once	TRBV9	NA	TRBJ2-1	TGTGCCAGCAGCGGGGGACAAAACTACAATGAGCAGTTCTTC	CASSGGQNYNEQFF
few	TRBV5-5	NA	TRBJ1-1	TGTGCCAGCAGCCCCCGGTGGAACACTGAAGCTTTCTTT	CASSPRWNTEAFF
NA	TRBV21-1	NA	TRBJ2-7	TGTGCCAGCAGCACAAAGGGACAGGCGAAGGGACTAGTGTCCTACGAGCAGTACTTC	CASSTKGQAKGLVSYEQYF
NA	TRBV4-1	NA	TRBJ2-2	TGCGCCAGCAGCCAAGCTCCTGGGGGCCTAGGCACCGGGGAGCTGTTTTTT	CASSQAPGGLGTGELFF
NA	TRBV7-2	NA	TRBJ1-2	TGTGCCAGCAGCGCCCAGTATGGCTACACCTTC	CASSAQYGYTF
NA	TRBV7-5	NA	TRBJ2-3	TGTGCCAGAAGCCACCGACAGGGCCGGACAGATACGCAGTATTTT	CARSHRQGRTDTQYF
NA	TRBV9	TRBD1	TRBJ1-4	TGTGCCAGCAGCGTAGCGACAGGGAGTAGTGAAAAACTGTTTTTT	CASSVATGSSEKLFF
NA	TRBV11-1	TRBD1	TRBJ2-1	TGTGCCAGCAGCTTGGGAGACAGGGGGCGAGTCCGCAATGAGCAGTTCTTC	CASSLGDRGRVRNEQFF
NA	TRBV4-1	TRBD2	TRBJ2-3	TGCGCCAGCAGCCAAGAGGGGAGGGGAGGAGATACGCAGTATTTT	CASSQEGRGGDTQYF
NA	TRBV2	TRBD1	TRBJ1-2	TGTGCCAGCAGTCAGGGGGACCTCGATGGCTACACCTTC	CASSQGDLDGYTF
NA	TRBV11-1	NA	TRBJ2-1	TGTGCCAGCAGCCCAGGGGATAGACGGAGGTCCAATGAGCAGTTCTTC	CASSPGDRRRSNEQFF
NA	TRBV19	NA	TRBJ1-1	TGTGCCAGCACCCTCCATTGGGGGGTGAACACTGAAGCTTTCTTT	CASTLHWGVNTEAFF
NA	TRBV19	TRBD2	TRBJ2-3	TGTGCCAGTAGTATGGGGAAGAAGCGGGGGCCCACAGATACGCAGTATTTT	CASSMGKKRGPTDTQYF
NA	TRBV29-1	TRBD2	TRBJ2-1	TGCAGCGTGGGTGATAGCGGGAGTATATTCTTC	CSVGDSGSIFF
NA	TRBV5-8	NA	TRBJ1-5	TGTGCCAGCAGCCTCGTAAACGGCCAGCCCCAGCATTTT	CASSLVNGQPQHF
once	TRBV11-2	NA	TRBJ1-1	TGTGCCAGCAGCCAGTTTGGGAACACTGAAGCTTTCTTT	CASSQFGNTEAFF
NA	TRBV29-1	NA	TRBJ1-4	TGCAGCGTTGAAGCCCCTTGGGAGGGAGGAGAGGAAAAACTGTTTTTT	CSVEAPWEGGEEKLFF
NA	TRBV5-4	TRBD2	TRBJ2-1	TGTGCCAGCAGCTTGGTCTCGGGAGGGCCTCATAATGAGCAGTTCTTC	CASSLVSGGPHNEQFF
NA	TRBV6-6	TRBD2	TRBJ2-3	TGTGCCAGCAGTTACTTCGCGGGAGGGGGCACAGATACGCAGTATTTT	CASSYFAGGGTDTQYF
NA	TRBV7-6	TRBD2	TRBJ2-7	TGTGCCAGCAGCTTTTTAGCGGGAATCGACGAGCAGTACTTC	CASSFLAGIDEQYF
once	TRBV7-8	NA	TRBJ1-1	TGTGCCAGCAGCTTAGCAGGCCATGAAGCTTTCTTT	CASSLAGHEAFF
NA	TRBV5-1	TRBD2	TRBJ2-3	TGCGCCAGCAGCTTCACTAGCGGGGGCACAGATACGCAGTATTTT	CASSFTSGGTDTQYF
once	TRBV19	TRBD1	TRBJ1-2	TGTGCCAGTATCGACGGGACAGGGGGTGGGGGCTACACCTTC	CASIDGTGGGGYTF
NA	TRBV2	NA	TRBJ2-7	TGTGCCAGCAGTGAAGGAAACTTCGAGCAGTACTTC	CASSEGNFEQYF